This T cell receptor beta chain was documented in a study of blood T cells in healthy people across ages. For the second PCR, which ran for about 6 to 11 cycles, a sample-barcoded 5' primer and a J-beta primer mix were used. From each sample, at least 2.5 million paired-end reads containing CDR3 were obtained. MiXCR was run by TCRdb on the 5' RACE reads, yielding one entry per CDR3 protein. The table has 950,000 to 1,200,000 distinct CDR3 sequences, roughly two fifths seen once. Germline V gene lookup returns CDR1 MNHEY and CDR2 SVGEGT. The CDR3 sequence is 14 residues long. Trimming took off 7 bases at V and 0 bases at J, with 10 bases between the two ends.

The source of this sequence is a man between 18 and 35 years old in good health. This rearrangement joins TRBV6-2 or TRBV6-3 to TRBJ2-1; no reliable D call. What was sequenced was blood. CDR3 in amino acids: CASTDSSSYNEQFF. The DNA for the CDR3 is TGTGCCAGCACCGACTCGAGCTCCTACAATGAGCAGTTCTTC.